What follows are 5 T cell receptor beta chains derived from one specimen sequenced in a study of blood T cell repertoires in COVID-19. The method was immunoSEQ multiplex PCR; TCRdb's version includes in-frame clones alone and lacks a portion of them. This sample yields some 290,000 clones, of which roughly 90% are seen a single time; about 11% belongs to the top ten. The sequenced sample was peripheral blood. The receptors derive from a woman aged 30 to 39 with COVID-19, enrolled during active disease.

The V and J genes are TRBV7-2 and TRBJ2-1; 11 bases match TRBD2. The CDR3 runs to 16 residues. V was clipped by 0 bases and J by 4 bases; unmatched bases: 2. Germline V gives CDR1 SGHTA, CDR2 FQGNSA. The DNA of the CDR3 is TGTGCCAGCAGCTTAGCGGGGACTAGCGGTTACAATGAGCAGTTCTTC. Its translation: CASSLAGTSGYNEQFF.

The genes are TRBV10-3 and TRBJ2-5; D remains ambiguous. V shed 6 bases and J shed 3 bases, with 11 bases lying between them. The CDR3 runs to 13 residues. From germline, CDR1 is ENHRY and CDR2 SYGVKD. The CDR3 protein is CAISFDAEETQYF. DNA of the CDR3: TGTGCCATCAGCTTTGACGCGGAAGAGACCCAGTACTTC.

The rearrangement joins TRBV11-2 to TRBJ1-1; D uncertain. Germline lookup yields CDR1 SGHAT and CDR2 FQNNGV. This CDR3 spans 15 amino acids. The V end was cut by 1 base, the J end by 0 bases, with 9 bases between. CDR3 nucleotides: TGTGCCAGCAGCTTAGCCGGGAATTTGAACACTGAAGCTTTCTTT. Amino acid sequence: CASSLAGNLNTEAFF.

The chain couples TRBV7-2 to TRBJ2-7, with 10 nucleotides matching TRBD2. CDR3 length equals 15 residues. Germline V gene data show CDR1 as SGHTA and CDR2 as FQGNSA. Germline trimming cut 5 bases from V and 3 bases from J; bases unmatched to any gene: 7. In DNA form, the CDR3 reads TGTGCCAGCAGCCTTACTAGCGGGAACTTCTACGAGCAGTACTTC. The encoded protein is CASSLTSGNFYEQYF.

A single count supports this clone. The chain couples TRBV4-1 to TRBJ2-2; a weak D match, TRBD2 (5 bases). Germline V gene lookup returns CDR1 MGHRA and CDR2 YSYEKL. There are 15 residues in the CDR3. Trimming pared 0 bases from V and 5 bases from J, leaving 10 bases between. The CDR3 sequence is CASSQDRRGTGELFF. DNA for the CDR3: TGCGCCAGCAGCCAAGATCGTCGGGGAACCGGGGAGCTGTTTTTT.